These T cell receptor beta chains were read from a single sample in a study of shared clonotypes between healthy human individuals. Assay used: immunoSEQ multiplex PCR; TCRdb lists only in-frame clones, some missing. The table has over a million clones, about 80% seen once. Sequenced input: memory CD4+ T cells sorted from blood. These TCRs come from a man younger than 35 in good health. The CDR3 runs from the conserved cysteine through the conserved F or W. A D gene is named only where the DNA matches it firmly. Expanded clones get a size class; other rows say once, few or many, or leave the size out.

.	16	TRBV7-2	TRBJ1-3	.	TGTGCCAGCAGCGTGGGACAACCGCACTCTGGAAACACCATATATTTT	CASSVGQPHSGNTIYF
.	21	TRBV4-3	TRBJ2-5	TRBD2	TGCGCCAGCAGCCAAGATCTCCCTAGCGGGAGGGCCTCGTTGAGACAAGAGACCCAGTACTTC	CASSQDLPSGRASLRQETQYF
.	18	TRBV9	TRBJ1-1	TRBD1	TGTGCCAGCAGCGCGGGAGGCTCCGGGACAGGAGGGTCCACTGAAGCTTTCTTT	CASSAGGSGTGGSTEAFF
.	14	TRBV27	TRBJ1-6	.	TGTGCCAGCTACCAGGGAGGGAACGGTTCACCCCTCCACTTT	CASYQGGNGSPLHF
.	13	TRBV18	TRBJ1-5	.	TGTGCCAGCTCACGGGATGAGGGACAGCCCCAGCATTTT	CASSRDEGQPQHF
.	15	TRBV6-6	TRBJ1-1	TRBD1	TGTGCCAGCAGTCCGACAGGGCCCCGAGGCACTGAAGCTTTCTTT	CASSPTGPRGTEAFF
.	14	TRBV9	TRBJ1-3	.	TGTGCCAGCACCCTAGGGGGAACTGGAAACACCATATATTTT	CASTLGGTGNTIYF
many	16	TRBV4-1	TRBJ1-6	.	TGCGCCAGCAGCCAAGATTCTAACAGGGCCTATTCACCCCTCCACTTT	CASSQDSNRAYSPLHF
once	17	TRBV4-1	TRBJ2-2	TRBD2	TGCGCCAGCAGCCAAGACCTAGCGGGGGAAAATACCGGGGAGCTGTTTTTT	CASSQDLAGENTGELFF
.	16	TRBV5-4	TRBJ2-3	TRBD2	TGTGCCAGCAGCTTGGCCGGGACTAGCGGCCAGAATACGCAGTATTTT	CASSLAGTSGQNTQYF
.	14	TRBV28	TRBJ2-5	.	TGTGCCAGCAGTTCCCCGGGTTACCAAGAGACCCAGTACTTC	CASSSPGYQETQYF
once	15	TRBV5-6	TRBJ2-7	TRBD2	TGTGCCAGCAGCAGGGGACTAGCGGCGACCTACGAGCAGTACTTC	CASSRGLAATYEQYF
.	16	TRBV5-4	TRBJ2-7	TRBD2	TGTGCCAGCAGCTTGGGATGGGCGGGAGGTTCCTACGAGCAGTACTTC	CASSLGWAGGSYEQYF
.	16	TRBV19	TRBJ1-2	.	TGTGCCAGTACCGCTTTACCGACACGGGGAGGATATGGCTACACCTTC	CASTALPTRGGYGYTF
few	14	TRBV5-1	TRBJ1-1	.	TGCGCCAGCAGCTTGGGAGTTATCAACACTGAAGCTTTCTTT	CASSLGVINTEAFF
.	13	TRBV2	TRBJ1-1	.	TGTGCCAGCAATCGGGAAAGGGAGACTGAAGCTTTCTTT	CASNRERETEAFF
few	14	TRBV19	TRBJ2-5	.	TGTGCCAGTAGTATTGGAGTCCCCACAGAGACCCAGTACTTC	CASSIGVPTETQYF
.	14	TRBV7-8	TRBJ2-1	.	TGTGCCAGCAGCCTATATGACTCCTACAATGAGCAGTTCTTC	CASSLYDSYNEQFF
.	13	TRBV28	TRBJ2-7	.	TGTGCCAGCAGTTTCGGTACCAGATACGAGCAGTACTTC	CASSFGTRYEQYF
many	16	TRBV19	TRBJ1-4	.	TGTGCCAGTACCCCTGGGGTCACCCCTGGGGTAGAAAAACTGTTTTTT	CASTPGVTPGVEKLFF
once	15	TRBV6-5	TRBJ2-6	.	TGTGCCAGCAGTTACGAGGGTACTGGGGCCAACGTCCTGACTTTC	CASSYEGTGANVLTF
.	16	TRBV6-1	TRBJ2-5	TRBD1	TGTGCCAGCAGTGAGGGGACAGGGCTCGCCCAAGAGACCCAGTACTTC	CASSEGTGLAQETQYF
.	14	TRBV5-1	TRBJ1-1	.	TGCGCCAGCAGCTTGGGGTACGAGAACACTGAAGCTTTCTTT	CASSLGYENTEAFF
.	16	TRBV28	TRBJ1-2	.	TGTGCCAGCAGTTTAGGAGGGCAGGTATCATCCTATGGCTACACCTTC	CASSLGGQVSSYGYTF
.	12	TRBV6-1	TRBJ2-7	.	TGTGCCACAACCTTTCAGGGTTACGGGCAGTACTTC	CATTFQGYGQYF
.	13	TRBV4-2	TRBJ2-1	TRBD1	TGTGCCAGCAGCCAAGGCCGACAGGGGAAGAAGTTCTTC	CASSQGRQGKKFF
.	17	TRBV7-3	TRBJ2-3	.	TGTGCCAGCAGCTTATCCGGGGCGGGTATTTCTTCAGATACGCAGTATTTT	CASSLSGAGISSDTQYF
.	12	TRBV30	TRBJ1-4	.	TGTGCCTGGAGTGTGACTAATGAAAAACTGTTTTTT	CAWSVTNEKLFF
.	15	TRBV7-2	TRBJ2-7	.	TGTGCCAGCAGCCTAGAGGCCCAGAGCTCCTACGAGCAGTACTTC	CASSLEAQSSYEQYF
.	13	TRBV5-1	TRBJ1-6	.	TGCGCCAGCAGCGGGGGGCCTGATTCACCCCTCCACTTT	CASSGGPDSPLHF
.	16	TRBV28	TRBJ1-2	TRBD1	TGTGCCAGCAGTTCTATGGGACAGGAGACTAACTATGGCTACACCTTC	CASSSMGQETNYGYTF
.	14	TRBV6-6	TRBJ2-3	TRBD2	TGTGCCAGCAGTCCCCGGGAGGCGGCAGATACGCAGTATTTT	CASSPREAADTQYF
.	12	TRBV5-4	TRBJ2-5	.	TGTGCCAGCAGCTTGGAGCTGGAGACCCAGTACTTC	CASSLELETQYF
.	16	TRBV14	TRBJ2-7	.	TGTGCCAGCAGTCTTATCACACCCTGGGGTATTTACGAGCAGTACTTC	CASSLITPWGIYEQYF
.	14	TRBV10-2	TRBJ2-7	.	TGCGCCAGCAGTGTTCATGACGGGCGCTACGAGCAGTACTTC	CASSVHDGRYEQYF
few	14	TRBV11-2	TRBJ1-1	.	TGTGCCAGCAGCCCTACCCGGGGCCCTTCTTTAGCTTTCTTT	CASSPTRGPSLAFF
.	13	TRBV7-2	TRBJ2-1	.	TGTGCCAGCAGCTTGGTAGAGAGACATGAGCAGTTCTTC	CASSLVERHEQFF
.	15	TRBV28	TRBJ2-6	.	TGTGCCGTCCTCGGGACCTCCCGTGGGGCCAACGTCCTGACTTTC	CAVLGTSRGANVLTF
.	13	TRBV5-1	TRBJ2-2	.	TGCGCCAGCAGCGGTAGCGGCCATGAGGAGCTGTTTTTT	CASSGSGHEELFF
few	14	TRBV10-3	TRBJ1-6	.	TGTGCCATCAGTGAACTTCAGGTCGGGTCACCCCTCCACTTT	CAISELQVGSPLHF
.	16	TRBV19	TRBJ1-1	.	TGTGCCAGTAGTATAGATCTGGAGGGGAAGAACACTGAAGCTTTCTTT	CASSIDLEGKNTEAFF
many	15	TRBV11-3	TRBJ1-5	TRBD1	TGTGCCAGCGAAGACAGGGGAAATAGCAATCAGCCCCAGCATTTT	CASEDRGNSNQPQHF
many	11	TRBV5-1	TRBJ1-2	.	TGCGCCAGCAGATTGGAAGGGGGCTACACCTTC	CASRLEGGYTF
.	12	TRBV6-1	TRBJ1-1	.	TGTGCCAGCAGTCCAGGGAACACTGAAGCTTTCTTT	CASSPGNTEAFF
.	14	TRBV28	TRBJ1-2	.	TGTGCCAGCACCCTTTTGGGGGCTAACTATGGCTACACCTTC	CASTLLGANYGYTF
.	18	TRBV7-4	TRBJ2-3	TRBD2	TGTGCCAGCAGCTTAGAAGGTGCTAGCGGTTTCTACACAGATACGCAGTATTTT	CASSLEGASGFYTDTQYF
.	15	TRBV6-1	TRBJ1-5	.	TGTGCCAGCAGTGATGATACCCTTAGCAATCAGCCCCAGCATTTT	CASSDDTLSNQPQHF
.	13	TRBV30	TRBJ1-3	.	TGTGCCTGGAGTTACAGTGCTGGAAACACCATATATTTT	CAWSYSAGNTIYF
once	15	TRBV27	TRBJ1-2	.	TGTGCCAGCAGTATCTCCTTACAGGGACCGGCCGGCTACACCTTC	CASSISLQGPAGYTF
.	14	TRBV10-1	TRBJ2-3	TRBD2	TGCGCCAGCAGTGGCGGGAGTATAAAGGATACGCAGTATTTT	CASSGGSIKDTQYF
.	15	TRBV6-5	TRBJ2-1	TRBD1	TGTGCCAGCAAAGTGGACAGGTTGCGGGACAATGAGCAGTTCTTC	CASKVDRLRDNEQFF
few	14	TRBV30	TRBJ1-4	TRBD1	TGTGCCTGGAGTGTTGGGGCAGGGGGTGAAAAACTGTTTTTT	CAWSVGAGGEKLFF
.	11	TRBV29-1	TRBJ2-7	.	TGCAGCGTTGTCGTAACCCACGAGCAGTACTTC	CSVVVTHEQYF
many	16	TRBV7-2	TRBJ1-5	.	TGTGCCAGCAGCTCCGGCCAGGGGATGAGCAATCAGCCCCAGCATTTT	CASSSGQGMSNQPQHF
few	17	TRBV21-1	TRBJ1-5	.	TGTGCCAGCAGCAAGGCGGACAGGGGGCGGCACAATCAGCCCCAGCATTTT	CASSKADRGRHNQPQHF